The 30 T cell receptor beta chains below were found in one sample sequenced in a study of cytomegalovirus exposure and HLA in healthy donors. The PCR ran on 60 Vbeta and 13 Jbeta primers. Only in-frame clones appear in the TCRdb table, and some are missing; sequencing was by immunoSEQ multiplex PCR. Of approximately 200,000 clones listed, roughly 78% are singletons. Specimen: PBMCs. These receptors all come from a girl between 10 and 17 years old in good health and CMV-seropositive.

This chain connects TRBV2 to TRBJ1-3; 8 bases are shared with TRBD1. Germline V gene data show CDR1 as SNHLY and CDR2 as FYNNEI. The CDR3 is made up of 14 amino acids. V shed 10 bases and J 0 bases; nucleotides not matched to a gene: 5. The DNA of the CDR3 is TGTGCCAACGACGACAGGGGCTCTGGAAACACCATATATTTT. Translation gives CANDDRGSGNTIYF.

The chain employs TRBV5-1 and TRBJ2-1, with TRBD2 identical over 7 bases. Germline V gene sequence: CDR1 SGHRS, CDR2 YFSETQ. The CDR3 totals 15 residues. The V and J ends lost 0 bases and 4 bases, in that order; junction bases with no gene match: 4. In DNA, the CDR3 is TGCGCCAGCAGCTTGGATGGTAGCGGGTACAATGAGCAGTTCTTC. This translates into CASSLDGSGYNEQFF. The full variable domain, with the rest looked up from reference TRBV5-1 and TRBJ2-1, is KAGVTQTPRYLIKTRGQQVTLSCSPISGHRSVSWYQQTPGQGLQFLFEYFSETQRNKGNFPGRFSGRQFSNSRSEMNVSTLELGDSALYLCASSLDGSGYNEQFFGPGTRLTVL.

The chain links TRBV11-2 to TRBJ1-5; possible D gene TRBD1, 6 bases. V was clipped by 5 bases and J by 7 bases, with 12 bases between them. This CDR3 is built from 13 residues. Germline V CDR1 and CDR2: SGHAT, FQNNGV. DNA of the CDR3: TGTGCCAGCAGCAGGGCAGGGGACCAGCCCCAGCATTTT. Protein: CASSRAGDQPQHF.

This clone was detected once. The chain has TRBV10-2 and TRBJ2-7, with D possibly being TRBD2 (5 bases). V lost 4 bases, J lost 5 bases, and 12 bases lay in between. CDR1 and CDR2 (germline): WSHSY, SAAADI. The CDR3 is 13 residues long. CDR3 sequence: CASSVGLANEQYF. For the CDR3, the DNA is TGCGCCAGCAGTGTTGGCCTAGCCAACGAGCAGTACTTC.

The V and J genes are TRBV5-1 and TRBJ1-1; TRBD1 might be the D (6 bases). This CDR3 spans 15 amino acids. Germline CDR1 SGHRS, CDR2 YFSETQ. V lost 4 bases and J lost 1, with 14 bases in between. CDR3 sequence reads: CASSTQGGPNTEAFF. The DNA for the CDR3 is TGCGCCAGCAGCACGCAAGGGGGACCGAACACTGAAGCTTTCTTT.

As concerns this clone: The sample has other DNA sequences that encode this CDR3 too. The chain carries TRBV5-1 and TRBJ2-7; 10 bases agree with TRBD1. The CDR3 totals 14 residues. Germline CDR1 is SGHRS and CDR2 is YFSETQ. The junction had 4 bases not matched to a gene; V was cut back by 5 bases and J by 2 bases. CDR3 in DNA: TGCGCCAGCAGGTCCGGGACAGGGGCCTACGAGCAGTACTTC. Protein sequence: CASRSGTGAYEQYF.

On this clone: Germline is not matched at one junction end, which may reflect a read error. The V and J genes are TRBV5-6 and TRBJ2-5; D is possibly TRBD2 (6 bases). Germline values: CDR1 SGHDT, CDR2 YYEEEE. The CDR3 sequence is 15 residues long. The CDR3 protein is CASSWGVHSQETRYF. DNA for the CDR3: TGTGCCAGCAGCTGGGGGGTGCATTCCCAAGAGACCCGGTACTTC.

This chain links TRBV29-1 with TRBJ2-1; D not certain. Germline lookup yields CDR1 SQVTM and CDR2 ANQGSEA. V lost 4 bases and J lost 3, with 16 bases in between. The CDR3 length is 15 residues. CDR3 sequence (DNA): TGCAGCGTTGGAACAGAAAGTTTTGACTACAATGAGCAGTTCTTC. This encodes CSVGTESFDYNEQFF.

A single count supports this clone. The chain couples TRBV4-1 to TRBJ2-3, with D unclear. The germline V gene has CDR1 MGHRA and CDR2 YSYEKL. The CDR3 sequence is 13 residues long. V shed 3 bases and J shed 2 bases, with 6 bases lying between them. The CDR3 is CASSQEYTDTQYF. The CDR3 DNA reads TGCGCCAGCAGCCAGGAGTACACAGATACGCAGTATTTT.

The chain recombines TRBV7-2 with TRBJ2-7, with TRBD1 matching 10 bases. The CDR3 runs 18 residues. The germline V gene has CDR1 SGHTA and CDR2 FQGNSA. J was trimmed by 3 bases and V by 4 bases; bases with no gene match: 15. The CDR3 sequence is CASSSSGQGSGRYYEQYF. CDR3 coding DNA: TGTGCCAGCAGCTCGTCGGGACAGGGGTCCGGTCGATACTACGAGCAGTACTTC.

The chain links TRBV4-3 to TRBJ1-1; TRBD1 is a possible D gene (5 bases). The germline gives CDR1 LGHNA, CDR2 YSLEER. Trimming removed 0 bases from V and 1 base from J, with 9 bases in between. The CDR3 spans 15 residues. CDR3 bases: TGCGCCAGCAGCCAAGAGGTAGGGGCGAACACTGAAGCTTTCTTT. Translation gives CASSQEVGANTEAFF.

CDR3 region: CASSLDRFSGNTIYF. Here the CDR3 DNA reads TGCGCCAGCAGCTTGGACAGGTTCTCTGGAAACACCATATATTTT. The rearrangement joins TRBV5-1 to TRBJ1-3; the D gene is possibly TRBD1 (5 bases). The CDR3 length is 15 residues. The V end lost 0 bases, the J end lost 0 bases, and 7 bases lay between the germline ends. The germline V gene has CDR1 SGHRS and CDR2 YFSETQ. Using reference TRBV5-1 and TRBJ1-3 for the parts outside the CDR3, the full variable domain is KAGVTQTPRYLIKTRGQQVTLSCSPISGHRSVSWYQQTPGQGLQFLFEYFSETQRNKGNFPGRFSGRQFSNSRSEMNVSTLELGDSALYLCASSLDRFSGNTIYFGEGSWLTVV.

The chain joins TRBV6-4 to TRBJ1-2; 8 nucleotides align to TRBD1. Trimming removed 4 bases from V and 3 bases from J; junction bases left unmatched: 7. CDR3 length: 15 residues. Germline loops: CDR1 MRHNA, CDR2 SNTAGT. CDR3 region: CASSGPQGADYGYTF. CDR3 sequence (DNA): TGTGCCAGCAGTGGCCCGCAGGGGGCTGACTATGGCTACACCTTC.

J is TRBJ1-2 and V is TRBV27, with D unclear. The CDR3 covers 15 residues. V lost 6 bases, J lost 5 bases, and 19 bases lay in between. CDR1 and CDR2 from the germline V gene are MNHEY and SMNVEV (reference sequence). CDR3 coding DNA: TGTGCCAGCAGACAACGATCTTCATATTTATATGGCTACACCTTC. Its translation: CASRQRSSYLYGYTF.

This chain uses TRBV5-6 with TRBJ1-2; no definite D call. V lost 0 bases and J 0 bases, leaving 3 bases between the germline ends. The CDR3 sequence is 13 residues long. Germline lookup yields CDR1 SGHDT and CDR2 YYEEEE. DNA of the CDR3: TGTGCCAGCAGCTTGGCTACTAACTATGGCTACACCTTC. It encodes CASSLATNYGYTF.

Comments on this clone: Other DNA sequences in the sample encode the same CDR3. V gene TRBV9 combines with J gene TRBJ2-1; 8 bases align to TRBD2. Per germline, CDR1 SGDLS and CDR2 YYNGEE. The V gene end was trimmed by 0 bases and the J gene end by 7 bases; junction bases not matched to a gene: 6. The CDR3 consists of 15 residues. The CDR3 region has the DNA TGTGCCAGCAGCGTAGAGGCGGGGGGAGGGAATGAGCAGTTCTTC. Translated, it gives CASSVEAGGGNEQFF.

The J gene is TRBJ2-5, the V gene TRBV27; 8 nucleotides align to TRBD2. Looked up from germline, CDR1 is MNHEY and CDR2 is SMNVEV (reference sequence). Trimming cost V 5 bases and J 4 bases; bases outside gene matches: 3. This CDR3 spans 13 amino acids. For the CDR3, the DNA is TGTGCCAGCAGTCGGACTAGCCCAGAGACCCAGTACTTC. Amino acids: CASSRTSPETQYF.

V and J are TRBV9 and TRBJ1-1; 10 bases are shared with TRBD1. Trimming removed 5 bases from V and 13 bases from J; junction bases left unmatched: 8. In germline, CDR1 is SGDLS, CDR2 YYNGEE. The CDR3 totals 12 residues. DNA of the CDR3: TGTGCCAGCAGTCCGGGACAGGGGCCTGTTTTCTTT. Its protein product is CASSPGQGPVFF.

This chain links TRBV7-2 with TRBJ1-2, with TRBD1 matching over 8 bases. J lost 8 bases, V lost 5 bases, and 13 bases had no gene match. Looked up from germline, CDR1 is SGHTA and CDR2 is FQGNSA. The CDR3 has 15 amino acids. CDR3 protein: CASSKGDRTIPGYTF. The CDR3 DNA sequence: TGTGCCAGCAGCAAGGGGGACAGGACAATTCCGGGCTACACCTTC.

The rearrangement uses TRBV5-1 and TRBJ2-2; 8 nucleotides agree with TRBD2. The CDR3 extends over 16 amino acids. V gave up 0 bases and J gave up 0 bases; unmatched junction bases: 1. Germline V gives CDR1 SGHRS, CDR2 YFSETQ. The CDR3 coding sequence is TGCGCCAGCAGCTTGGGTAGCGGGGCGAACACCGGGGAGCTGTTTTTT. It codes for CASSLGSGANTGELFF.

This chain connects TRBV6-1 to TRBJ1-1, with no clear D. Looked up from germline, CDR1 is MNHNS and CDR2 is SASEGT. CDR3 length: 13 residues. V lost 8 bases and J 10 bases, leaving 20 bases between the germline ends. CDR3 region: CASDEASRVSAFF. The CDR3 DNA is TGTGCCAGCGACGAGGCATCCCGCGTCTCAGCTTTCTTT.

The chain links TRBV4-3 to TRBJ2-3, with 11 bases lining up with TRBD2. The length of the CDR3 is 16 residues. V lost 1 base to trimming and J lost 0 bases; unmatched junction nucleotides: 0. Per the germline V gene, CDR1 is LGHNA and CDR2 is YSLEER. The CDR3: CASSQGLAGSTDTQYF. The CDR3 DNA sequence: TGCGCCAGCAGCCAAGGACTAGCGGGGAGCACAGATACGCAGTATTTT.

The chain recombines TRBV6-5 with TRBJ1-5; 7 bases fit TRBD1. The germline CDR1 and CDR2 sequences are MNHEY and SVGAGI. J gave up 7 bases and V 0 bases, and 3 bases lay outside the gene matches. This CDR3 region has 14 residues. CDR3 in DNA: TGTGCCAGCAGTTACTCGCAGGGGGAGCAGCCCCAGCATTTT. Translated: CASSYSQGEQPQHF.

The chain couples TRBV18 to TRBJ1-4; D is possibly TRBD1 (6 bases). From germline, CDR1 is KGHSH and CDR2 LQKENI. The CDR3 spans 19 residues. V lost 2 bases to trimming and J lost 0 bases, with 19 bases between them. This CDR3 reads CASSPGSRTAAATNEKLFF. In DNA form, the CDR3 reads TGTGCCAGCTCACCAGGATCCCGGACAGCGGCCGCAACTAATGAAAAACTGTTTTTT.

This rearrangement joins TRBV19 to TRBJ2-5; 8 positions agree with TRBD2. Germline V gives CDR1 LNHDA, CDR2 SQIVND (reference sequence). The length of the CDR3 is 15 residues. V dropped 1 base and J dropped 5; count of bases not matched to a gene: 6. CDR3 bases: TGTGCCAGTAGTATAGTTGCGGGGGGTACGGAGACCCAGTACTTC. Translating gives CASSIVAGGTETQYF.

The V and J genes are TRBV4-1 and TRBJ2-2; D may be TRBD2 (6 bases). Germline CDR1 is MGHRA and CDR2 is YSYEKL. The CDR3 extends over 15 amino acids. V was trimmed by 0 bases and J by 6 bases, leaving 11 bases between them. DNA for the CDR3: TGCGCCAGCAGCCAAGATCCCAGGGAGGCCGGGGAGCTGTTTTTT. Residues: CASSQDPREAGELFF.

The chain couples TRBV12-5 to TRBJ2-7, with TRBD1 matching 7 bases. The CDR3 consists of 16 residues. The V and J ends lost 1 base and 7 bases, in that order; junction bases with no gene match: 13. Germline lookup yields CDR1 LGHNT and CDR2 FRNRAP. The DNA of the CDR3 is TGTGCTAGTGGTTTGGATCGGGACAGAAATCTACGGGAGCAGTACTTC. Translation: CASGLDRDRNLREQYF.

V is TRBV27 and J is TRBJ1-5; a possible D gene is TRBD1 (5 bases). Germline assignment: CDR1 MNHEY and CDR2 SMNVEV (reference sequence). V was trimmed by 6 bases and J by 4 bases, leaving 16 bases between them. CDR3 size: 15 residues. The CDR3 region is CASSLGGGGNQPQHF. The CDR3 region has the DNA TGTGCCAGCAGCCTCGGGGGGGGTGGGAATCAGCCCCAGCATTTT.

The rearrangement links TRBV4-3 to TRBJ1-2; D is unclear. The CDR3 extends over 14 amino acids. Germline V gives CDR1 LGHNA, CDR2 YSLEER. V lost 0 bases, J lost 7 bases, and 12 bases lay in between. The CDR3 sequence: CASSQDRLGLGYTF. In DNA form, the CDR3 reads TGCGCCAGCAGCCAAGACAGGTTAGGTCTTGGCTACACCTTC.

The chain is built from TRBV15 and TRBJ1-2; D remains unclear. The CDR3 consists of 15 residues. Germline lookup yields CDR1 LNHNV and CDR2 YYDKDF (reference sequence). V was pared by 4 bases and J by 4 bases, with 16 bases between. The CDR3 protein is CATSTGSGLGYGYTF. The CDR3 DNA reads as TGTGCCACCAGCACGGGTAGCGGGCTAGGCTATGGCTACACCTTC.